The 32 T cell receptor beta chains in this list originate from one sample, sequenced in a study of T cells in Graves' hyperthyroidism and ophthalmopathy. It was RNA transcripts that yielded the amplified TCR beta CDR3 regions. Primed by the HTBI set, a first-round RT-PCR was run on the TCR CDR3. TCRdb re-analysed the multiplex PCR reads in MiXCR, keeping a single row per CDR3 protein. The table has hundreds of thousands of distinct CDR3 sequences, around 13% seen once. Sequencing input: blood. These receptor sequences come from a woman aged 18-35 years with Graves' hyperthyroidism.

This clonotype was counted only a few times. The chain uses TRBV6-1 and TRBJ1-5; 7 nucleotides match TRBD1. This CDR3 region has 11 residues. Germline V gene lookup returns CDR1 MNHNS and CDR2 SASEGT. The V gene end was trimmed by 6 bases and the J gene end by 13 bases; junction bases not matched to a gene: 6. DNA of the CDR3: TGTGCCAGCAGCTCAGGACAGGTTCAGCATTTT. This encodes CASSSGQVQHF.

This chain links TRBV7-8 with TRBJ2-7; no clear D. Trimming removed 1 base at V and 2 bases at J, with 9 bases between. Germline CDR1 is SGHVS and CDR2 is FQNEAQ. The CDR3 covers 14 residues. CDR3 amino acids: CASSLGDGAYEQYF. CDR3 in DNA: TGTGCCAGCAGCTTAGGTGACGGAGCCTACGAGCAGTACTTC.

CDR3 sequence reads: CASSLVADSYNEQFF. The CDR3 DNA sequence: TGCGCCAGCAGCTTGGTAGCGGACTCCTACAATGAGCAGTTCTTC. This rearrangement joins TRBV5-1 to TRBJ2-1, with D perhaps TRBD2 (6 bases). V lost 0 bases and J lost 0, with 7 bases in between. The CDR3 is 15 residues long. CDR1 is SGHRS and CDR2 is YFSETQ in the germline V gene.

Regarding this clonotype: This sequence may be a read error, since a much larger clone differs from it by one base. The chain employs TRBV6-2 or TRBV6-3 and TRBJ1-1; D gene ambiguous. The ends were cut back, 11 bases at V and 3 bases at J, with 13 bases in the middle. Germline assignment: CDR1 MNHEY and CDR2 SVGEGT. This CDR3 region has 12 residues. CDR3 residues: CAGEGRDTEAFF. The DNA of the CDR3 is TGTGCCGGCGAAGGGAGGGACACTGAAGCTTTCTTT.

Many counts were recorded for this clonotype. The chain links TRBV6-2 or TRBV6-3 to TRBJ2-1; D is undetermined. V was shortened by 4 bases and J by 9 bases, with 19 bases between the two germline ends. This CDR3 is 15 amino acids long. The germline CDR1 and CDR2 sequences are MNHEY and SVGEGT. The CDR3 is CASSSPNRRRGEQFF. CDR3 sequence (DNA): TGTGCCAGCAGTTCCCCGAATCGGCGGAGAGGTGAGCAGTTCTTC.

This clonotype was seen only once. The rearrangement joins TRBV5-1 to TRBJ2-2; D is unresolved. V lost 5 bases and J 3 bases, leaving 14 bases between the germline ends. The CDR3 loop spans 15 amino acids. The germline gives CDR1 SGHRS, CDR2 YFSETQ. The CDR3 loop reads CASSGLVLHTGELFF. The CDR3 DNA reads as TGCGCCAGCAGTGGTCTAGTGCTTCACACCGGGGAGCTGTTTTTT.

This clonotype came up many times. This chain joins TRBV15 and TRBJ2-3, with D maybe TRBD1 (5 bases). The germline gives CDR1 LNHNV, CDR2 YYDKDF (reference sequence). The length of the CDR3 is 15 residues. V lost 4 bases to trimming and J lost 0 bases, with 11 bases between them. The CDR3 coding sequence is TGTGCCACCAGCAAAGGGGAATCTAGCACAGATACGCAGTATTTT. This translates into CATSKGESSTDTQYF. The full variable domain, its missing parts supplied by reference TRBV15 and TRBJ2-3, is DAMVIQNPRYQVTQFGKPVTLSCSQTLNHNVMYWYQQKSSQAPKLLFHYYDKDFNNEADTPDNFQSRRPNTSFCFLDIRSPGLGDTAMYLCATSKGESSTDTQYFGPGTRLTVL.

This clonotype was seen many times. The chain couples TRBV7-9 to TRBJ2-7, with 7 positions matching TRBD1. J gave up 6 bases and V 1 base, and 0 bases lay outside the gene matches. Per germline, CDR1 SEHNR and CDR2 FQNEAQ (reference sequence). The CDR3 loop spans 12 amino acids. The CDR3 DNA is TGTGCCAGCAGCTTAGGGACAGGCGAGCAGTACTTC. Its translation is CASSLGTGEQYF.

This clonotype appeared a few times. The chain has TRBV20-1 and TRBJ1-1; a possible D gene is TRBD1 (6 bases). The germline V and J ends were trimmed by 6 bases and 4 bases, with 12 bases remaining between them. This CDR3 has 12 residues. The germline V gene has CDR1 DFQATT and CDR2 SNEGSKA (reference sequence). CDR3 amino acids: CSASTGGTEAFF. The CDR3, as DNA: TGCAGTGCCTCGACAGGCGGCACTGAAGCTTTCTTT.

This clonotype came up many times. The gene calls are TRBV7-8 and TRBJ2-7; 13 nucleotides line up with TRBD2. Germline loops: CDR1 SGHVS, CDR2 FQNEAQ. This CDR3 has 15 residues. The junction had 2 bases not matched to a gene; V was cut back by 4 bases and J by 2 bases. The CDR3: CASSSGLAGAYEQYF. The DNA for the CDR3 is TGTGCCAGCAGCTCAGGACTAGCGGGAGCCTACGAGCAGTACTTC.

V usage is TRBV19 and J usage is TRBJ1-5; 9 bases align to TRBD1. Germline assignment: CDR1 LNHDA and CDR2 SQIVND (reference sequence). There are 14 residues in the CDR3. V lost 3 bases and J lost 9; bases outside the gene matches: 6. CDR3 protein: CASSIVTGGAPQHF. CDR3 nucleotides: TGTGCCAGTAGTATTGTGACAGGGGGTGCGCCCCAGCATTTT.

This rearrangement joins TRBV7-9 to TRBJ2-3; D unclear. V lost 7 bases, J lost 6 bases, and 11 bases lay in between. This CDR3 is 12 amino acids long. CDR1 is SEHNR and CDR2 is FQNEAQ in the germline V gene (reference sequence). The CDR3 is CASTRPVDTQYF. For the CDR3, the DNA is TGTGCCAGCACCCGCCCGGTGGATACGCAGTATTTT.

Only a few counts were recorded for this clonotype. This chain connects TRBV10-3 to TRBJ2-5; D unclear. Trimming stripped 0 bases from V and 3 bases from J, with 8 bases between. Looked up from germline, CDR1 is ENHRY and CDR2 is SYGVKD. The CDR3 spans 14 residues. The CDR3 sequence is CAISESPAEETQYF. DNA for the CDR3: TGTGCCATCAGTGAGTCGCCCGCCGAAGAGACCCAGTACTTC.

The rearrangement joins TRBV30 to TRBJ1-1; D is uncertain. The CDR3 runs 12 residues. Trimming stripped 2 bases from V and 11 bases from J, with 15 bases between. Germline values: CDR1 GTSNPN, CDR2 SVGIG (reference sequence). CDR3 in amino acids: CAWSPSRVGAFF. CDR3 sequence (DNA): TGTGCCTGGAGTCCCTCGCGTGTGGGGGCTTTCTTT.

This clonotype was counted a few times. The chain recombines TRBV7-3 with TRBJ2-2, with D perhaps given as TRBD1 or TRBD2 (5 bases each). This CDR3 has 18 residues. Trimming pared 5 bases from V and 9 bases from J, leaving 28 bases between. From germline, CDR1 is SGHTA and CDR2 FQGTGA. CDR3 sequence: CASSPLSPTGAPPWELFF. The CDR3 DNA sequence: TGTGCCAGCAGCCCCCTATCCCCGACCGGGGCTCCTCCCTGGGAGCTGTTTTTT. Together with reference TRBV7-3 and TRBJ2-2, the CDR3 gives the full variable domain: GAGVSQTPSNKVTEKGKYVELRCDPISGHTALYWYRQSLGQGPEFLIYFQGTGAADDSGLPNDRFFAVRPEGSVSTLKIQRTERGDSAVYLCASSPLSPTGAPPWELFFGEGSRLTVL.

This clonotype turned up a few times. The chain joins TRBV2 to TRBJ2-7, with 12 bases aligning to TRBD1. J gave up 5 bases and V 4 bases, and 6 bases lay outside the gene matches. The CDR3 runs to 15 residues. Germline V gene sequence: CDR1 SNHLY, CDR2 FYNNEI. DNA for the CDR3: TGTGCCAGCAGTGCTGGGACAGGGGGCCACCACGAGCAGTACTTC. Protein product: CASSAGTGGHHEQYF.

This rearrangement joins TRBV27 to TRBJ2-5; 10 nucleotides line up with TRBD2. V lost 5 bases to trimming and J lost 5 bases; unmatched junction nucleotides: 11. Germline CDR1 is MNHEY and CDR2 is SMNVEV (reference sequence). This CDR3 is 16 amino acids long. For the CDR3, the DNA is TGTGCCAGCAGTCCCAATCCTAGCGGGAGAGCGGAGACCCAGTACTTC. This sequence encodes CASSPNPSGRAETQYF.

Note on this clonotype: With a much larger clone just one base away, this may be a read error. The CDR3 here is CASSRPVSGRKHEQYF. CDR3 DNA sequence: TGTGCCAGCTCTCGCCCCGTTAGCGGGAGAAAGCACGAGCAGTACTTC. The chain links TRBV18 to TRBJ2-7; 9 bases line up with TRBD2. The trim removed 6 bases at V and 5 bases at J, leaving 14 bases unmatched. Germline lookup yields CDR1 KGHSH and CDR2 LQKENI. The CDR3 has 16 residues.

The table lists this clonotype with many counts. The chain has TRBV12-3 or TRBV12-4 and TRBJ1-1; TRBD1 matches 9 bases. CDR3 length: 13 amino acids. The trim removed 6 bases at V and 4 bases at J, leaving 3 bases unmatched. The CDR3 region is CASRQGARTEAFF. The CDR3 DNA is TGTGCCAGCAGACAGGGGGCGCGCACTGAAGCTTTCTTT.

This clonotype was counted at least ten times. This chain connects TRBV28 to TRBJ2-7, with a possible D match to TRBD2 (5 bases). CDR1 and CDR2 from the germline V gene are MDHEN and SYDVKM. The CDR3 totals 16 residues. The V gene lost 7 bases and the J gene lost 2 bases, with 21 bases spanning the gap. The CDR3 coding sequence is TGTGCCAGCAATTCCCTCGCAGTATCGCGGGCCTACGAGCAGTACTTC. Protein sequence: CASNSLAVSRAYEQYF.

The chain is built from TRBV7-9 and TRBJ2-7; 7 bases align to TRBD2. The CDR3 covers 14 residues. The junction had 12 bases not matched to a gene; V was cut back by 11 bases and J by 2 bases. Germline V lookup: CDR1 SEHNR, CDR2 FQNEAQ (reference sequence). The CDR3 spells CAWTERGPTYEQYF. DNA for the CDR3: TGTGCCTGGACTGAGCGGGGCCCGACCTACGAGCAGTACTTC.

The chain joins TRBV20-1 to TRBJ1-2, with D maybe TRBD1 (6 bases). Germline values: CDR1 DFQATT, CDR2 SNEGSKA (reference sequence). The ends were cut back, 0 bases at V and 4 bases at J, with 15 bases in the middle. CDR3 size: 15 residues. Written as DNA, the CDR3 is TGCAGTGCTAGAGAAACGGGGGCCATCTCCTATGGCTACACCTTC. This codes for CSARETGAISYGYTF.

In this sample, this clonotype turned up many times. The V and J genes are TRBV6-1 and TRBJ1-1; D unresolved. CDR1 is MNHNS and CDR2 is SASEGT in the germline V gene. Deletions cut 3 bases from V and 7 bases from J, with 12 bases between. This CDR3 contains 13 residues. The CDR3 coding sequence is TGTGCCAGCAGTGAGACGCCTGATCTTGAAGCTTTCTTT. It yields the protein CASSETPDLEAFF.

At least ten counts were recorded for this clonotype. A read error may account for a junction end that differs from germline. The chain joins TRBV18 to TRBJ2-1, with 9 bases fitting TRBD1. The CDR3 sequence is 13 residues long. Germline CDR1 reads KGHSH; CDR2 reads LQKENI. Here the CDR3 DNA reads TGTGCCAGCTCACCCGACGTGGGACAGGGAAGGGTCTTC. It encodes CASSPDVGQGRVF. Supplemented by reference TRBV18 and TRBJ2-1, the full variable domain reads NAGVMQNPRHLVRRRGQEARLRCSPMKGHSHVYWYRQLPEEGLKFMVYLQKENIIDESGMPKERFSAEFPKEGPSILRIQQVVRGDSAAYFCASSPDVGQGRVFGPGTRLTVL.

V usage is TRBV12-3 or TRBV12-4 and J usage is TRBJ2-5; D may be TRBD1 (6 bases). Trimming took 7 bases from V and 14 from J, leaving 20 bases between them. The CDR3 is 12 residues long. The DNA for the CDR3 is TGTGCCAGCAACGCAGCCAGGGGTCCGATTTACTTC. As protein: CASNAARGPIYF.

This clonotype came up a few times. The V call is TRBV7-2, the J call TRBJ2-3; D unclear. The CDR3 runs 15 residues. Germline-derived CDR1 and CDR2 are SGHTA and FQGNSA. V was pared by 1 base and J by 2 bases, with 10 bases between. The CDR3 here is CASSLVGNPTDTQYF. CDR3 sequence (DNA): TGTGCCAGCAGCTTAGTGGGAAATCCCACAGATACGCAGTATTTT.

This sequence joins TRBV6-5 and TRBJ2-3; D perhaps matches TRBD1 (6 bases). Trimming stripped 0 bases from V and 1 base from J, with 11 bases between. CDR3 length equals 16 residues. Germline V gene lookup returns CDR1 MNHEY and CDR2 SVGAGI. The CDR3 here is CASSYSAGVGTDTQYF. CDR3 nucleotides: TGTGCCAGCAGTTACTCGGCAGGGGTCGGCACAGATACGCAGTATTTT.

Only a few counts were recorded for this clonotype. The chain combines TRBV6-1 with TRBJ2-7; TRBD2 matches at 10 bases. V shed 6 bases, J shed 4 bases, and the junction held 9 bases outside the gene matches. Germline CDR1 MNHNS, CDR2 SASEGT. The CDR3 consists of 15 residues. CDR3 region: CASRDLAGAGYEQYF. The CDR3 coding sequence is TGTGCCAGCAGGGACCTAGCGGGAGCGGGGTACGAGCAGTACTTC.

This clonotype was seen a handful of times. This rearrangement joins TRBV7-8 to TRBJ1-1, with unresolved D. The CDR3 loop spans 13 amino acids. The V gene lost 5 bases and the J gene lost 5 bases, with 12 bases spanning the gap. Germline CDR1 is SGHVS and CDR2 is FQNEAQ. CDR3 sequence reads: CASSRGEGTEAFF. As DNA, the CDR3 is TGTGCCAGCAGCCGCGGTGAGGGAACTGAAGCTTTCTTT.

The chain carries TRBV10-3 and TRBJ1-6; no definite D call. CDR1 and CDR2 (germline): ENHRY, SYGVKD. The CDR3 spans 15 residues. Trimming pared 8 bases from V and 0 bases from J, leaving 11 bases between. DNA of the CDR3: TGTGCCATCGGGCCGCGGAGCTCCTATAATTCACCCCTCCACTTT. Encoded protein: CAIGPRSSYNSPLHF.

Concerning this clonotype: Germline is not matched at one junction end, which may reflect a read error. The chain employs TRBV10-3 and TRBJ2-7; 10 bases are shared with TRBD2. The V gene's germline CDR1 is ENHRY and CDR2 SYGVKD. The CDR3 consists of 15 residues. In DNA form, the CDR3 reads TGTGCCAGCAGTTTTGCAGCGGGAGGGCCTGACGAGCAGTACTTC. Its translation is CASSFAAGGPDEQYF.

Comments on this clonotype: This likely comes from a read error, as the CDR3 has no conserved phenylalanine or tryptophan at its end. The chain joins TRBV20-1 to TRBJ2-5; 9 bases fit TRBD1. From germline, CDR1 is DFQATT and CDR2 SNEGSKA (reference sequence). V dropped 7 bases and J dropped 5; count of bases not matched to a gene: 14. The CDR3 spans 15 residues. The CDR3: CSGIAPGTGRETQYL. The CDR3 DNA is TGCAGTGGAATTGCTCCCGGGACAGGGCGGGAGACCCAGTACTTG.